The 29 T cell receptor beta chains below all came from one sample that was sequenced in a study of blood T cells in healthy people across ages. A second PCR of about 6 to 12 cycles used a sample-barcoded 5' primer and a J-beta primer mix. TCRdb re-called the 5' RACE reads through MiXCR, storing one row per CDR3 protein. The table has over 300,000 distinct CDR3 sequences, 45% to 60% seen once. The sequencing input was blood. The source of these receptors is a man aged 60-69 years in good health.

The chain couples TRBV4-2 to TRBJ2-7; TRBD2 matches 14 bases. V shed 1 base, J shed 6 bases, and the junction held 8 bases outside the gene matches. The CDR3 length is 17 residues. Germline CDR1 LGHNA, CDR2 YNFKEQ. CDR3 region: CASSQGLGLAGEVEQYF. The DNA for the CDR3 is TGTGCCAGCAGCCAAGGTTTGGGACTAGCGGGAGAGGTCGAGCAGTACTTC.

V usage is TRBV6-5 and J usage is TRBJ2-7; D possibly uses TRBD1 or TRBD2 (5 bases each). This CDR3 region has 13 residues. The V end was cut by 5 bases, the J end by 5 bases, with 13 bases between. The germline gives CDR1 MNHEY, CDR2 SVGAGI. CDR3 bases: TGTGCCAGCAGTGCCGGGACCGGGAACGAGCAGTACTTC. Its protein product is CASSAGTGNEQYF.

The chain carries TRBV5-5 and TRBJ2-1; 10 bases fit TRBD2. V was clipped by 3 bases and J by 7 bases; unmatched bases: 4. This CDR3 contains 14 residues. Germline CDR1 and CDR2: SGHKS and YYEKEE (reference sequence). CDR3 residues: CASSSSGSTNEQFF. CDR3 nucleotides: TGTGCCAGCAGCTCTAGCGGGAGTACTAATGAGCAGTTCTTC. The full variable domain, in which reference TRBV5-5 and TRBJ2-1 provide the parts outside the CDR3, is DAGVTQSPTHLIKTRGQQVTLRCSPISGHKSVSWYQQVLGQGPQFIFQYYEKEERGRGNFPDRFSARQFPNYSSELNVNALLLGDSALYLCASSSSGSTNEQFFGPGTRLTVL.

This chain connects TRBV27 to TRBJ2-2, with D possibly TRBD1 on 6 matching bases. CDR1 is MNHEY and CDR2 is SMNVEV in the germline V gene (reference sequence). The ends were cut back, 6 bases at V and 6 bases at J, with 23 bases in the middle. The CDR3 covers 17 residues. As DNA, the CDR3 is TGTGCCAGCAGCCGCTATAGACAGGCTGGCAGGCCCGGGGAGCTGTTTTTT. It translates to CASSRYRQAGRPGELFF.

V gene TRBV7-3 combines with J gene TRBJ2-6; D unresolved. The CDR3 sequence is 15 residues long. Germline V lookup: CDR1 SGHTA, CDR2 FQGTGA. The V end was cut by 5 bases, the J end by 0 bases, with 8 bases between. The CDR3 region has the DNA TGTGCCAGCAGCCCCCGGATCTCTGGGGCCAACGTCCTGACTTTC. It encodes CASSPRISGANVLTF.

This clonotype appeared many times. This chain joins TRBV12-3 or TRBV12-4 and TRBJ2-1; possible D gene TRBD2, 7 bases. With 3 bases removed from V and 8 bases from J, the gap between germline ends came to 17 bases. The CDR3 runs to 15 residues. The CDR3, as DNA: TGTGCCAGCAGTTTTAATGCTAGGGGGGGGTATGAGCAGTTCTTC. As protein: CASSFNARGGYEQFF.

The chain is built from TRBV12-3 or TRBV12-4 and TRBJ1-2; D perhaps matches TRBD1 (5 bases). This CDR3 has 13 amino acids. The V and J ends lost 2 bases and 8 bases respectively, with 12 bases between them. CDR3: CASSLRGTGGYTF. The CDR3 DNA follows: TGTGCCAGCAGTTTACGGGGGACTGGGGGCTACACCTTC.

The count of this clonotype is one. The chain carries TRBV20-1 and TRBJ1-1, with D possibly TRBD1 on 6 matching bases. Germline V gene data show CDR1 as DFQATT and CDR2 as SNEGSKA (reference sequence). Trimming shortened V by 0 bases and J by 2 bases, and 10 bases separated the two germline ends. This CDR3 spans 14 amino acids. The CDR3 is CSARDWGANTEAFF. CDR3 nucleotides: TGCAGTGCTAGAGATTGGGGGGCAAACACTGAAGCTTTCTTT.

J is TRBJ2-7 and V is TRBV11-1; no clear D gene. CDR1 SGHAT and CDR2 FQDESV come from the germline V gene (reference sequence). The CDR3 contains 13 residues. V was cut by 11 bases and J by 0 bases, with 14 bases left in between. CDR3 DNA sequence: TGTGCCTCGACTTCAGATAGCTCCTACGAGCAGTACTTC. Translating gives CASTSDSSYEQYF.

Comment on this clonotype: Given a much more abundant clone one base away, this may be a read error. The rearrangement uses TRBV29-1 and TRBJ2-1, with a tentative D call TRBD1 (6 bases). The CDR3 totals 12 residues. V lost 4 bases and J 10 bases, leaving 14 bases between the germline ends. Germline V gene lookup returns CDR1 SQVTM and CDR2 ANQGSEA. CDR3 amino acids: CSVGAGVHEQFF. The CDR3 DNA is TGCAGCGTTGGGGCAGGGGTCCACGAGCAGTTCTTC.

A few counts support this clonotype. The rearrangement links TRBV4-2 to TRBJ2-7; D might be TRBD2 (6 bases). Looked up from germline, CDR1 is LGHNA and CDR2 is YNFKEQ. Trimming stripped 3 bases from V and 3 bases from J, with 15 bases between. The CDR3 consists of 15 residues. The CDR3 DNA reads as TGTGCCAGCAGCCAGACCTCCGGGAGCCTCTACGAGCAGTACTTC. It yields the protein CASSQTSGSLYEQYF.

This clonotype was seen many times. This chain uses TRBV7-8 with TRBJ2-1, with 10 bases identical to TRBD1. Germline V gene sequence: CDR1 SGHVS, CDR2 FQNEAQ. J gave up 3 bases and V 0 bases, and 5 bases lay outside the gene matches. This CDR3 is built from 17 residues. The CDR3 nucleotides read TGTGCCAGCAGCTTAGCGAGGGGACAGGGGCTCTACAATGAGCAGTTCTTC. This sequence encodes CASSLARGQGLYNEQFF. Combining the CDR3 with reference TRBV7-8 and TRBJ2-1 gives the whole variable domain GAGVSQSPRYKVAKRGQDVALRCDPISGHVSLFWYQQALGQGPEFLTYFQNEAQLDKSGLPSDRFFAERPEGSVSTLKIQRTQQEDSAVYLCASSLARGQGLYNEQFFGPGTRLTVL.

The J gene is TRBJ2-1, the V gene TRBV29-1; possible D gene TRBD1, 5 bases. CDR3 length: 13 amino acids. Between the trimmed V and J ends, which lost 4 bases and 12 bases, there was a span of 19 bases. Germline CDR1 and CDR2: SQVTM and ANQGSEA. CDR3 amino acids: CSVAGRTSVSQFF. The DNA of the CDR3 is TGCAGCGTTGCGGGCAGGACATCGGTCTCGCAGTTCTTC.

Only a few counts were recorded for this clonotype. This chain connects TRBV27 to TRBJ2-3; 10 bases align to TRBD2. The CDR3 is 16 residues long. The V gene's germline CDR1 is MNHEY and CDR2 SMNVEV (reference sequence). The V segment lost 4 bases and the J segment 0 bases; nucleotides outside the gene matches: 4. Here the CDR3 DNA reads TGTGCCAGCAGTTGGACTAGCGGACAAAGCACAGATACGCAGTATTTT. Translation gives CASSWTSGQSTDTQYF.

The V gene is TRBV4-2, the J gene TRBJ2-7, with a tentative D call TRBD2 (7 bases). Germline CDR1 LGHNA, CDR2 YNFKEQ. The CDR3 is 15 amino acids. Trimming took 0 bases from V and 4 from J, leaving 13 bases between them. The CDR3, as DNA: TGTGCCAGCAGCCAAGATGCGGGGGCCGTATACGAGCAGTACTTC. This translates into CASSQDAGAVYEQYF.

V and J are TRBV4-3 and TRBJ2-3; weak D call: TRBD2 (5 bases). Trimming left V 1 base short and J 8 bases short, with 19 bases between. Germline V gene lookup returns CDR1 LGHNA and CDR2 YSLEER. This CDR3 is built from 16 residues. The CDR3 reads CASSQAGSLTAGTQYF. CDR3 nucleotide sequence: TGCGCCAGCAGCCAAGCGGGGTCACTTACCGCAGGTACGCAGTATTTT.

This chain connects TRBV20-1 to TRBJ2-7; a weak D match, TRBD2 (5 bases). CDR3 length equals 14 residues. Between the trimmed V and J ends, which lost 0 bases and 2 bases, there was a span of 11 bases. Per the germline V gene, CDR1 is DFQATT and CDR2 is SNEGSKA (reference sequence). The CDR3: CSARDQGGAYEQYF. The CDR3 region has the DNA TGCAGTGCTAGAGATCAAGGAGGCGCCTACGAGCAGTACTTC.

Details on this clonotype: At one boundary the junction diverges from the germline segment, which might be a read error. The CDR3 DNA reads TGCGGTGCTAGAGGGGGAGATACGCAGTATTTT. This encodes CGARGGDTQYF. The chain recombines TRBV20-1 with TRBJ2-3, with a tentative D call TRBD1 (6 bases). Germline V lookup: CDR1 DFQATT, CDR2 SNEGSKA (reference sequence). The CDR3 totals 11 residues.

The rearrangement uses TRBV4-1 and TRBJ1-5; the D gene is possibly TRBD1 (5 bases). The CDR3 covers 16 residues. Germline-derived CDR1 and CDR2 are MGHRA and YSYEKL. V was trimmed by 4 bases and J by 0 bases, leaving 13 bases between them. This CDR3 reads CASSPAGGFSNQPQHF. For the CDR3, the DNA is TGCGCCAGCAGCCCCGCCGGGGGGTTTAGCAATCAGCCCCAGCATTTT.

The chain links TRBV7-2 to TRBJ1-2, with 8 bases that match TRBD1. The CDR3 length is 15 residues. V dropped 3 bases and J dropped 8; count of bases not matched to a gene: 11. CDR1 SGHTA and CDR2 FQGNSA come from the germline V gene. The CDR3 protein is CASSFYFRQGKGYTF. CDR3 DNA sequence: TGTGCCAGCAGCTTTTACTTTCGACAGGGGAAAGGCTACACCTTC.

This clonotype was counted between two and nine times. The chain couples TRBV7-6 to TRBJ2-3; weak D call: TRBD1 (5 bases). The CDR3 is made up of 12 amino acids. Trimming removed 5 bases from V and 10 bases from J, with 13 bases in between. From germline, CDR1 is SGHVS and CDR2 FNYEAQ. CDR3 DNA: TGTGCCAGCAGCCACCAGGGCTCATCGCAGTATTTT. Encoded protein: CASSHQGSSQYF.

A few counts support this clonotype. This sequence joins TRBV20-1 and TRBJ2-5, with 9 positions matching TRBD2. Germline CDR1 and CDR2: DFQATT and SNEGSKA (reference sequence). After removal of 3 bases from V and 7 bases from J, the junction contained 9 bases not matched to a gene. The length of the CDR3 is 14 residues. CDR3 nucleotides: TGCAGTGCTAGGGGTAGCGGGGGTCCCAGGACCCAGTACTTC. This codes for CSARGSGGPRTQYF.

The CDR3 DNA follows: TGTGCCAGCAGTACCGACGACCGGGGCCCCTACGAGCAGTACTTC. Protein: CASSTDDRGPYEQYF. V and J are TRBV6-6 and TRBJ2-7; D could derive from TRBD1 or TRBD2 (5 bases each). Deletions cut 5 bases from V and 2 bases from J, with 16 bases between. The CDR3 sequence is 15 residues long. CDR1 MNHNY and CDR2 SVGAGI come from the germline V gene (reference sequence).

Here the CDR3 DNA reads TGTGCCAGCAGCTTAAGACAGGACCAGAACATTCAGTACTTC. Protein product: CASSLRQDQNIQYF. This chain uses TRBV7-2 with TRBJ2-4, with D perhaps matching TRBD1 (6 bases). The germline V gene encodes CDR1 SGHTA and CDR2 FQGNSA. CDR3 length equals 14 residues. Trimming removed 2 bases at V and 7 bases at J, with 12 bases between.

This clonotype showed up many times. The chain joins TRBV20-1 to TRBJ1-1; D is unclear. Trimming removed 6 bases from V and 0 bases from J, with 11 bases in between. CDR1 is DFQATT and CDR2 is SNEGSKA in the germline V gene (reference sequence). This CDR3 has 13 residues. CDR3 sequence (DNA): TGCAGTGCGCAGACTAACATGAACACTGAAGCTTTCTTT. Translated: CSAQTNMNTEAFF.

V usage is TRBV29-1 and J usage is TRBJ2-3, with D uncertain. Germline V gene data show CDR1 as SQVTM and CDR2 as ANQGSEA. The CDR3 sequence is 14 residues long. Trimming took off 1 base at V and 3 bases at J, with 11 bases between the two ends. CDR3 bases: TGCAGCGTTGAAGCGGTGGATAGGACAGATACGCAGTATTTT. Translation gives CSVEAVDRTDTQYF.

The chain uses TRBV3-1 and TRBJ2-7; 10 nucleotides align to TRBD1. The V gene end was trimmed by 10 bases and the J gene end by 3 bases; junction bases not matched to a gene: 21. The CDR3 is made up of 18 amino acids. Germline V gene sequence: CDR1 LGHDT, CDR2 YNNKEL (reference sequence). The CDR3 spells CATDDHEVGDRGGYEQYF. DNA of the CDR3: TGTGCCACCGATGACCATGAGGTTGGGGACAGGGGCGGCTACGAGCAGTACTTC.

This chain links TRBV3-1 with TRBJ2-5; D not resolved. The CDR3 spans 15 residues. V was clipped by 5 bases and J by 1 base, with 14 bases between them. CDR1 and CDR2 (germline): LGHDT, YNNKEL (reference sequence). The CDR3, as DNA: TGTGCCAGCAGCTCCCAGAGAGGCATCCAAGAGACCCAGTACTTC. Amino acid sequence: CASSSQRGIQETQYF.

CDR3 nucleotide sequence: TGCAGTGCCAGACTAGCGGGAGACAATGAGCAGTTCTTC. Translated: CSARLAGDNEQFF. The chain has TRBV20-1 and TRBJ2-1; 12 bases are shared with TRBD2. The CDR3 runs to 13 residues. Germline V CDR1 and CDR2: DFQATT, SNEGSKA (reference sequence). V lost 6 bases to trimming and J lost 5 bases; unmatched junction nucleotides: 2.